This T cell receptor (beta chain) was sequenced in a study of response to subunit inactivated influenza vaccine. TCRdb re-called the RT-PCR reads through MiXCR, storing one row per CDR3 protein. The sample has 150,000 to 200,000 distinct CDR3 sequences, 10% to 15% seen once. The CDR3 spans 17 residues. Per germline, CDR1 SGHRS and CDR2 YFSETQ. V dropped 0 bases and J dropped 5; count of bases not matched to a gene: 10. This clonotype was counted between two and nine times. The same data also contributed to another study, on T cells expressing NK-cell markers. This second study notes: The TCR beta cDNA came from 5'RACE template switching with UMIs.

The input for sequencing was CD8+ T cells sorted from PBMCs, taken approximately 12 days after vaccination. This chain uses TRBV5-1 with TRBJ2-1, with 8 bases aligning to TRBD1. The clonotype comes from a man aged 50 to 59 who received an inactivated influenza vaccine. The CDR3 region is CASSLAGGKVVNNEQFF. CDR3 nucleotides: TGCGCCAGCAGCTTGGCAGGGGGCAAGGTAGTGAACAATGAGCAGTTCTTC. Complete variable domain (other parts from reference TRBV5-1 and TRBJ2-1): KAGVTQTPRYLIKTRGQQVTLSCSPISGHRSVSWYQQTPGQGLQFLFEYFSETQRNKGNFPGRFSGRQFSNSRSEMNVSTLELGDSALYLCASSLAGGKVVNNEQFFGPGTRLTVL.